The TCR beta chain under discussion was sequenced for a study of blood T cells in healthy people across ages. Regarding the study as a whole: Higher diversity and more naive CD4+ cells were features of long-lived donors, compared to aged donors. The unsorted PBMCs prevented any conclusive comparison of naive versus antigen-experienced cells.

This CDR3 region has 14 residues. Germline CDR1 reads LGHNA; CDR2 reads YNFKEQ. As to this clonotype: Its antigen is not identified.

Then a second PCR, running about 6 to 12 cycles, was carried out with a sample-barcoded 5' primer and a J-beta primer mix. Every single cDNA molecule received a tag from a template-switch adaptor with 12 random nucleotides. TCRdb re-called the 5' RACE reads with MiXCR, one entry per CDR3 protein. The table records approximately 2,000,000 distinct CDR3 sequences, about 39% of them present only once. The gene calls are TRBV4-2 and TRBJ2-4; 10 bases map to TRBD2. The closer fit of TRBJ2-7 to the DNA end suggests the J call may be wrong. Sequencing used blood. This TCR was sampled from a human donor in good health. The CDR3 spells CASSRSGGADEQYF. The CDR3 DNA reads TGTGCCAGCAGCCGCAGCGGGGGGGCAGACGAGCAGTACTTC.